These 28 T cell receptor beta chains share one sample of origin, sequenced in a study of blood T cells in healthy people across ages. Next came a second PCR, run for about 6 to 11 cycles, which used a sample-barcoded 5' primer along with a J-beta primer mix. MiXCR, run by TCRdb on the 5' RACE reads, gives a single entry per CDR3 protein. The table shows approximately 700,000 distinct CDR3 sequences, with 32% occurring only once. Sequencing used blood. Source of these receptors: a woman of 80 years or more in good health.

This clonotype was detected only a few times. A single base separates this from a much larger clone, so it may be a read error. V usage is TRBV3-1 and J usage is TRBJ2-3, with D possibly being TRBD1 (5 bases). The CDR3 has 15 amino acids. Germline V lookup: CDR1 LGHDT, CDR2 YNNKEL (reference sequence). The CDR3 sequence: CTSSQDIGHSDTQYF. The DNA for the CDR3 is TGTACCAGCAGCCAAGATATCGGACATAGCGATACGCAGTATTTT.

In its sample, this clonotype was seen many times. V is TRBV7-9 and J is TRBJ1-2, with D unclear. V was cut by 1 base and J by 0 bases, with 9 bases left in between. This CDR3 comprises 15 residues. Germline V gene data show CDR1 as SEHNR and CDR2 as FQNEAQ (reference sequence). This chain's CDR3 is CASSLVTSPNYGYTF. As DNA, the CDR3 is TGTGCCAGCAGCTTAGTAACGTCTCCTAACTATGGCTACACCTTC.

V is TRBV6-6 and J is TRBJ1-4, with D possibly matching TRBD1 (6 bases). Germline V CDR1 and CDR2: MNHNY, SVGAGI (reference sequence). V dropped 2 bases and J dropped 16 bases, with 14 bases sitting between them. The CDR3 sequence is 12 residues long. CDR3 DNA: TGTGCCAGCAGTTACCCACAGGGCCACAGGTTTTTT. Its protein product is CASSYPQGHRFF.

This clonotype was counted only a few times. CDR3 nucleotide sequence: TGTGCCAGCAGCTTTACGACCCAACACCATGAAAAACTGTTTTTT. Translation: CASSFTTQHHEKLFF. The chain is built from TRBV7-2 and TRBJ1-4; D is uncertain. The CDR3 has 15 residues. V was cut by 3 bases and J by 6 bases, with 14 bases left in between. Germline loops: CDR1 SGHTA, CDR2 FQGNSA.

The chain carries TRBV9 and TRBJ1-6; 7 positions match TRBD1. Losses at the gene ends were 0 bases for V and 10 bases for J; bases not matched to a gene: 4. The CDR3 runs 14 residues. Germline-derived CDR1 and CDR2 are SGDLS and YYNGEE. As DNA, the CDR3 is TGTGCCAGCAGCGTAGGAACAGGGGCCTCACCCCTCCACTTT. Amino acid sequence: CASSVGTGASPLHF. The complete variable domain, with remaining parts taken from reference TRBV9 and TRBJ1-6, reads DSGVTQTPKHLITATGQRVTLRCSPRSGDLSVYWYQQSLDQGLQFLIQYYNGEERAKGNILERFSAQQFPDLHSELNLSSLELGDSALYFCASSVGTGASPLHFGNGTRLTVT.

This clonotype was recorded at least ten times. J is TRBJ2-3 and V is TRBV10-3; 8 bases map to TRBD2. There are 15 residues in the CDR3. The V gene end was trimmed by 10 bases and the J gene end by 5 bases; junction bases not matched to a gene: 14. CDR1 is ENHRY and CDR2 is SYGVKD in the germline V gene. CDR3 nucleotides: TGTGCCACCCTTCCCGGGGGGGGAGGAAAAGATACGCAGTATTTT. Amino acids: CATLPGGGGKDTQYF.

This clonotype came up many times. This chain joins TRBV20-1 and TRBJ2-1; D possibly corresponds to TRBD2 (5 bases). V lost 4 bases to trimming and J lost 5 bases, with 21 bases between them. In germline, CDR1 is DFQATT, CDR2 SNEGSKA (reference sequence). This CDR3 is 16 amino acids long. The CDR3 reads CSATRLVGKGDNEQFF. CDR3 in DNA: TGCAGTGCTACCCGCCTTGTGGGGAAGGGAGACAATGAGCAGTTCTTC.

Turning to this clonotype: A much larger clone differs from this one at a single base, so this may be a read error. This chain connects TRBV7-3 to TRBJ2-1, with D unresolved. Germline V CDR1 and CDR2: SGHTA, FQGTGA. The CDR3 totals 15 residues. The CDR3 reads CANSLDWTHSNEQFF. The CDR3 DNA follows: TGTGCCAACAGCTTAGACTGGACCCATTCAAATGAGCAGTTCTTC.

Concerning this clonotype: This may be a read error, as it is one base from a much larger clone. V and J are TRBV6-5 and TRBJ2-1; D might be TRBD2 (6 bases). The end of the DNA is better explained by TRBJ2-7, so the J call may be wrong. Germline CDR1 MNHEY, CDR2 SVGAGI. This CDR3 is 17 amino acids long. CDR3 sequence (DNA): TGTGCCAGCAGTTACTTCGGGGGTGGGAGCTCCTACAATGAGCAGTACTTC. Encoded protein: CASSYFGGGSSYNEQYF.

This clonotype was seen only a few times. The rearrangement links TRBV27 to TRBJ2-5, with D unresolved. The CDR3 totals 13 residues. Germline values: CDR1 MNHEY, CDR2 SMNVEV (reference sequence). V was trimmed by 3 bases and J by 4 bases, leaving 9 bases between them. The CDR3, as DNA: TGTGCCAGCAGTTTTGGTCCAGTAGAGACCCAGTACTTC. Its translation: CASSFGPVETQYF.

The table lists this clonotype with many counts. The chain uses TRBV5-5 and TRBJ1-2, with D hard to call. Germline CDR1 is SGHKS and CDR2 is YYEKEE (reference sequence). V was clipped by 4 bases and J by 1 base, with 11 bases between them. The CDR3 covers 14 residues. In nucleotides, the CDR3 is TGTGCCAGCAGCCCGGGCGGCGGTAACTATGGCTACACCTTC. Amino acids: CASSPGGGNYGYTF.

A note on this clonotype: This could be a read error, since a much larger clone is one nucleotide away. This chain connects TRBV6-5 to TRBJ2-1; TRBD2 aligns across 8 bases. The CDR3 has 14 amino acids. V lost 6 bases and J lost 10; bases outside the gene matches: 11. CDR1 is MNHEY, CDR2 SVGAGI, per germline. The CDR3 sequence is CASSVRRGAYEQFF. As DNA, the CDR3 is TGTGCCAGCAGCGTCCGGCGGGGGGCCTACGAGCAGTTCTTC.

This clonotype was detected ten times or more. The chain has TRBV4-2 and TRBJ2-7; no clear D gene. CDR1 LGHNA and CDR2 YNFKEQ come from the germline V gene. The CDR3 length is 13 residues. With 6 bases removed from V and 1 base from J, the gap between germline ends came to 10 bases. The CDR3 bases are TGTGCCAGCAGTGGAACCCTTTCCTACGAGCAGTACTTC. This codes for CASSGTLSYEQYF.

The chain employs TRBV20-1 and TRBJ1-6; possible D gene TRBD1, 6 bases. The CDR3 spans 13 residues. The germline V and J ends were trimmed by 6 bases and 10 bases, with 16 bases remaining between them. Germline V CDR1 and CDR2: DFQATT, SNEGSKA (reference sequence). The CDR3 DNA reads as TGCAGTGCCATCGACACAGGGAACTCACCCCTCCACTTT. Translating it yields CSAIDTGNSPLHF.

This clonotype was seen at least ten times. V and J are TRBV7-9 and TRBJ2-1; 10 positions agree with TRBD2. Losses at the gene ends were 0 bases for V and 7 bases for J; bases not matched to a gene: 9. CDR3 size: 17 residues. CDR1 SEHNR and CDR2 FQNEAQ come from the germline V gene (reference sequence). CDR3 amino acids: CASSLALASGGMNEQFF. DNA of the CDR3: TGTGCCAGCAGCTTAGCGCTGGCTAGCGGGGGTATGAATGAGCAGTTCTTC.

The chain combines TRBV28 with TRBJ2-7; 7 bases are a match to TRBD1. The trim removed 7 bases at V and 3 bases at J, leaving 6 bases unmatched. The germline V gene encodes CDR1 MDHEN and CDR2 SYDVKM. The CDR3 loop spans 13 amino acids. Here the CDR3 reads CASNDQGVYEQYF. The CDR3 region has the DNA TGTGCCAGCAACGATCAGGGGGTCTACGAGCAGTACTTC.

A note on this clonotype: Just one base apart from a much larger clone, this may be a read error. The chain employs TRBV18 and TRBJ2-5; maybe TRBD1 (5 bases). The J call may not be correct, given that the DNA end is closer to TRBJ2-7. This CDR3 has 14 amino acids. Germline loops: CDR1 KGHSH, CDR2 LQKENI. The CDR3 DNA reads as TGTACCAGCTCACCACGCGCAGGGTTCAGCGAGCAGTACTTC. Amino acid sequence: CTSSPRAGFSEQYF.

This clonotype was detected ten times or more. The chain combines TRBV7-9 with TRBJ1-5; 9 bases map to TRBD1. The germline V gene encodes CDR1 SEHNR and CDR2 FQNEAQ (reference sequence). CDR3 length: 16 amino acids. J was trimmed by 9 bases and V by 6 bases; bases with no gene match: 15. CDR3 residues: CASSSDRGRLGRPQHF. Here the CDR3 DNA reads TGTGCCAGCAGTTCGGACAGGGGACGCTTAGGTCGGCCCCAGCATTTT.

In the case of this clonotype: A much larger clone sits a single nucleotide away, making a read error possible. CDR3 sequence (DNA): TGTGCCTCCAATGGGGTACCGGGCTACGTGCAGTACTTC. Amino acids: CASNGVPGYVQYF. The chain joins TRBV10-3 to TRBJ2-4; no definite D call. CDR3 length: 13 amino acids. CDR1 is ENHRY and CDR2 is SYGVKD in the germline V gene. V dropped 11 bases and J dropped 13 bases, with 24 bases sitting between them.

This clonotype was counted ten times or more. The CDR3 is CASISTWTDTQYF. CDR3 bases: TGTGCCAGCATTTCGACTTGGACAGATACGCAGTATTTT. The gene calls are TRBV6-6 and TRBJ2-3; D unclear. This CDR3 is built from 13 residues. Germline assignment: CDR1 MNHNY and CDR2 SVGAGI (reference sequence). The V end lost 7 bases, the J end lost 3 bases, and 11 bases lay between the germline ends.

This clonotype was seen ten or more times. This chain joins TRBV29-1 and TRBJ1-2, with D perhaps TRBD1 (6 bases). The ends were cut back, 6 bases at V and 7 bases at J, with 15 bases in the middle. This CDR3 comprises 12 residues. Germline V lookup: CDR1 SQVTM, CDR2 ANQGSEA. The CDR3 spells CSVQQGLTGYTF. The CDR3 DNA sequence: TGCAGCGTGCAGCAGGGGTTAACTGGCTACACCTTC.

This clonotype appeared many times. The chain couples TRBV6-6 to TRBJ2-7; weak D call: TRBD2 (6 bases). CDR3 length: 15 amino acids. Germline CDR1 reads MNHNY; CDR2 reads SVGAGI (reference sequence). V was cut by 2 bases and J by 3 bases, with 14 bases left in between. The CDR3 region has the DNA TGTGCCAGCAGTTACCAGACTAGTCCCCTCTACGAGCAGTACTTC. Its translation is CASSYQTSPLYEQYF.

Note on this clonotype: A much larger clonotype is one base distant, so this may be a read error. The chain is built from TRBV7-9 and TRBJ2-5, with TRBD1 as a possible D gene (6 bases). CDR1 is SEHNR, CDR2 FQNEAQ, per germline (reference sequence). V was clipped by 3 bases and J by 13 bases, with 24 bases between them. The CDR3 totals 15 residues. CDR3: CASSFFPAGANERYF. The DNA for the CDR3 is TGTGCCAGCAGCTTTTTCCCCGCAGGGGCTAACGAGCGGTACTTC.

V usage is TRBV20-1 and J usage is TRBJ2-1; 10 bases map to TRBD2. This CDR3 is built from 15 residues. Germline CDR1 and CDR2: DFQATT and SNEGSKA (reference sequence). V lost 1 base to trimming and J lost 1 base; unmatched junction nucleotides: 1. CDR3 sequence reads: CSARVSGGSYNEQFF. The CDR3 nucleotides read TGCAGTGCTAGAGTTAGCGGGGGGTCCTACAATGAGCAGTTCTTC.

This clonotype showed up many times. The J gene is TRBJ2-3, the V gene TRBV4-3; D is possibly TRBD2 (6 bases). This CDR3 spans 15 amino acids. Germline loops: CDR1 LGHNA, CDR2 YSLEER. V shed 4 bases and J shed 5 bases, with 16 bases lying between them. The CDR3 loop reads CASSPGGAGRDTQYF. The CDR3 nucleotides read TGCGCCAGCAGCCCTGGTGGTGCGGGAAGAGATACGCAGTATTTT.

Concerning this clonotype: Being one base from a much bigger clone, this may be a read error. This chain joins TRBV3-1 and TRBJ2-7; D gene ambiguous. The germline CDR1 and CDR2 sequences are LGHDT and YNNKEL (reference sequence). V was shortened by 2 bases and J by 7 bases, with 21 bases between the two germline ends. This CDR3 spans 16 amino acids. In DNA form, the CDR3 reads TGTGCCAGCAGCCAAACCCGGGCTAAGGGAAACAATGAGCAGTACTTC. Its protein is CASSQTRAKGNNEQYF.

This clonotype was seen ten or more times. CDR3 sequence reads: CASRQLQGAVEQFF. In DNA form, the CDR3 reads TGCGCCAGCAGACAACTTCAGGGTGCGGTTGAGCAGTTCTTC. The chain carries TRBV5-1 and TRBJ2-1, with D tentatively TRBD1 (5 bases). Trimming left V 5 bases short and J 9 bases short, with 18 bases between. The germline CDR1 and CDR2 sequences are SGHRS and YFSETQ. The CDR3 loop spans 14 amino acids.

At least ten counts were recorded for this clonotype. This chain links TRBV9 with TRBJ2-6, with D unresolved. CDR3 size: 14 residues. CDR1 is SGDLS, CDR2 YYNGEE, per germline. The V end was cut by 3 bases, the J end by 3 bases, with 7 bases between. The CDR3 DNA is TGTGCCAGCAGCGCGTGGGGTGGGGCCAACGTCCTGACTTTC. This codes for CASSAWGGANVLTF.